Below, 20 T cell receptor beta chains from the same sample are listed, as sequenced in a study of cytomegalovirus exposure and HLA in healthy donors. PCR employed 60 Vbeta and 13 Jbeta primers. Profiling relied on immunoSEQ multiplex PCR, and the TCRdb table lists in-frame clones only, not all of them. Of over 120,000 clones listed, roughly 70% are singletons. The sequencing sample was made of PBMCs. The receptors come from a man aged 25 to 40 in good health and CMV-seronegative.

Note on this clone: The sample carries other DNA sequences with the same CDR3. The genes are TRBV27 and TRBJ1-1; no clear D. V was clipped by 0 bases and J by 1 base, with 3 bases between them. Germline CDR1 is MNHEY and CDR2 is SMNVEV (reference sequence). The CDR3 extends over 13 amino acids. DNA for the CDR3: TGTGCCAGCAGTTTATCGAGGAACACTGAAGCTTTCTTT. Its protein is CASSLSRNTEAFF.

CDR3 DNA sequence: TGTGCCAGCAGCTTGGACGCAGGGGTCCCCGATACGCAGTATTTT. This sequence encodes CASSLDAGVPDTQYF. This chain connects TRBV5-4 to TRBJ2-3; tentative D call: TRBD1 (6 bases). The CDR3 covers 15 residues. The germline CDR1 and CDR2 sequences are SGHNT and YYREEE (reference sequence). V lost 0 bases and J 6 bases, leaving 14 bases between the germline ends.

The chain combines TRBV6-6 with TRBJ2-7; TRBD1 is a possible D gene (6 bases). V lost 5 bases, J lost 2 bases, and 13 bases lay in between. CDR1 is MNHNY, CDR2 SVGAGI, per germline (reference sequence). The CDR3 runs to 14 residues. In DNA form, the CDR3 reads TGTGCCAGCAGTAGGACAGCCTCGGCCTACGAGCAGTACTTC. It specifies CASSRTASAYEQYF.

CDR3 nucleotide sequence: TGTGCCAGCAGCCAAGGGACAGGTTGGGGGCAGGGGGAGACCCAGTACTTC. Encoded protein: CASSQGTGWGQGETQYF. This chain uses TRBV4-2 with TRBJ2-5; 7 nucleotides align to TRBD1. The V and J ends lost 1 base and 5 bases, in that order; junction bases with no gene match: 13. The germline CDR1 and CDR2 sequences are LGHNA and YNFKEQ. The CDR3 is 17 amino acids.

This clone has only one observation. The CDR3 protein is CSVTLRGEFQETQYF. The DNA for the CDR3 is TGCAGCGTTACCCTCCGGGGGGAATTCCAAGAGACCCAGTACTTC. This chain links TRBV29-1 with TRBJ2-5; 7 bases are shared with TRBD2. From germline, CDR1 is SQVTM and CDR2 ANQGSEA. Germline trimming cut 5 bases from V and 1 base from J; bases unmatched to any gene: 10. CDR3 length: 15 residues. Supplemented by reference TRBV29-1 and TRBJ2-5, the full variable domain reads SAVISQKPSRDICQRGTSLTIQCQVDSQVTMMFWYRQQPGQSLTLIATANQGSEATYESGFVIDKFPISRPNLTFSTLTVSNMSPEDSSIYLCSVTLRGEFQETQYFGPGTRLLVL.

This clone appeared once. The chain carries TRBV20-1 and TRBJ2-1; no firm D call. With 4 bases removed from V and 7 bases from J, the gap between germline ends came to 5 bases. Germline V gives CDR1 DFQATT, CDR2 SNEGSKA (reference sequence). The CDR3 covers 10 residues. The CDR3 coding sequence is TGCAGTGCTATTTCGAATGAGCAGTTCTTC. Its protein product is CSAISNEQFF.

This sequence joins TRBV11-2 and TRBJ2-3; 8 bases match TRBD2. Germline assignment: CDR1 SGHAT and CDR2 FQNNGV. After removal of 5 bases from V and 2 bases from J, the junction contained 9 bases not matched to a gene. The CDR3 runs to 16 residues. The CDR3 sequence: CASSNIAGTNTDTQYF. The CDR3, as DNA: TGTGCCAGCAGCAACATAGCGGGGACGAACACAGATACGCAGTATTTT.

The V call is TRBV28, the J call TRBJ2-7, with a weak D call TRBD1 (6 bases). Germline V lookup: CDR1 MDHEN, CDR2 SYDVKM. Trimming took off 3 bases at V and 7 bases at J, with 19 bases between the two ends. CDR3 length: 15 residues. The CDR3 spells CASSLALGRGIEQYF. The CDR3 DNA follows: TGTGCCAGCAGTTTGGCCCTGGGCAGGGGAATTGAGCAGTACTTC.

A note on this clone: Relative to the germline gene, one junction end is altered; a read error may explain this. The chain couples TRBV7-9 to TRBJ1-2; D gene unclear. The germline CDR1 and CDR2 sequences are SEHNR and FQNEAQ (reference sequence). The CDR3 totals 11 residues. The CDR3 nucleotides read TGTTCCAGCAGCTTAGCTCTTGGCTACACCTTC. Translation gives CSSSLALGYTF.

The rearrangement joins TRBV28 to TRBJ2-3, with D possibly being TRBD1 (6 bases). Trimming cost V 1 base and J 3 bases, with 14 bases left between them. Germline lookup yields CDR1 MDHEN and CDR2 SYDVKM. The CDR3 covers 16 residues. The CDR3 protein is CASSLLRQAGTDTQYF. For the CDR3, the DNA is TGTGCCAGCAGTTTATTAAGACAGGCCGGTACAGATACGCAGTATTTT.

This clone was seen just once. Here the CDR3 reads CASSVKPRGFGSTEAFF. The CDR3, as DNA: TGTGCCAGCAGCGTCAAGCCGCGGGGGTTTGGAAGCACTGAAGCTTTCTTT. The chain carries TRBV9 and TRBJ1-1; tentative D call: TRBD1 (5 bases). The germline V and J ends were trimmed by 2 bases and 4 bases, with 21 bases remaining between them. Germline V gene data show CDR1 as SGDLS and CDR2 as YYNGEE. The CDR3 runs 17 residues.

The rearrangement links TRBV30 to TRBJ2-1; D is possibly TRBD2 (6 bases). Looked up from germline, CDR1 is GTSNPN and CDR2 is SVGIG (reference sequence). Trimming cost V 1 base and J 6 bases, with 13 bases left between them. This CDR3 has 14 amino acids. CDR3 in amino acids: CAWSAGGPINEQFF. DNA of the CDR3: TGTGCCTGGAGTGCTGGAGGGCCGATCAATGAGCAGTTCTTC.

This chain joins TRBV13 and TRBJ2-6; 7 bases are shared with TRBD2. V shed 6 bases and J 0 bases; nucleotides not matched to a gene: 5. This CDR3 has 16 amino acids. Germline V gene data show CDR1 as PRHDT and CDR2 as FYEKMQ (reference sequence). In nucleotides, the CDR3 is TGTGCCAGCAGTAGGGACTACTACTCTGGGGCCAACGTCCTGACTTTC. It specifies CASSRDYYSGANVLTF.

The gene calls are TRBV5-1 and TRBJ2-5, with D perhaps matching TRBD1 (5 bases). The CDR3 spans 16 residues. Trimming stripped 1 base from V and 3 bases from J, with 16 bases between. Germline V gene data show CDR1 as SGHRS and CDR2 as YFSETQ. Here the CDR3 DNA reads TGCGCCAGCAGCTTGAATCGGCAGGGTATGAAAGAGACCCAGTACTTC. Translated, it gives CASSLNRQGMKETQYF.

DNA for the CDR3: TGTGCCAGCAGCGGCCGGCCGGGGACCGGGGAGCTGTTTTTT. Amino acids: CASSGRPGTGELFF. The rearrangement links TRBV6-1 to TRBJ2-2; perhaps TRBD2 as D (5 bases). This CDR3 region has 14 residues. Trimming removed 6 bases from V and 5 bases from J, with 13 bases in between. Per germline, CDR1 MNHNS and CDR2 SASEGT.

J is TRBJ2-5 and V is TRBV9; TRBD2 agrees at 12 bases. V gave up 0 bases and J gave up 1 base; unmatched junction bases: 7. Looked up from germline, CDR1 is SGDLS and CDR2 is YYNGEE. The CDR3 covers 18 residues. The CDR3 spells CASSVGLAGVWGQETQYF. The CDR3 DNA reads TGTGCCAGCAGCGTAGGACTAGCGGGAGTCTGGGGCCAAGAGACCCAGTACTTC.

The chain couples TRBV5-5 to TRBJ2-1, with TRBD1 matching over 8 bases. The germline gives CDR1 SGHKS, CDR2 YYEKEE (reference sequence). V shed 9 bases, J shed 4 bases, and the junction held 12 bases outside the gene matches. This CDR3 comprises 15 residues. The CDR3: CATTPRDRPYNEQFF. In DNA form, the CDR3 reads TGTGCCACCACGCCCCGGGACAGGCCGTACAATGAGCAGTTCTTC.

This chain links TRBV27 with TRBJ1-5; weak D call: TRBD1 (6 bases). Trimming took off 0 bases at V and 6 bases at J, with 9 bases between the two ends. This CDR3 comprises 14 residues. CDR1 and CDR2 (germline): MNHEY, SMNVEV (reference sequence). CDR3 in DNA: TGTGCCAGCAGTTTATCCGTGACAGGTCAGCCCCAGCATTTT. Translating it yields CASSLSVTGQPQHF.

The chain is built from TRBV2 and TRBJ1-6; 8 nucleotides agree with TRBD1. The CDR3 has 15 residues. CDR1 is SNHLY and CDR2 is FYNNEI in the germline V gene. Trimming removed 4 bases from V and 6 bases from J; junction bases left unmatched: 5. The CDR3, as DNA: TGTGCCAGCAGTGGGGCAGGGGGCAGTAATTCACCCCTCCACTTT. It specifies CASSGAGGSNSPLHF.

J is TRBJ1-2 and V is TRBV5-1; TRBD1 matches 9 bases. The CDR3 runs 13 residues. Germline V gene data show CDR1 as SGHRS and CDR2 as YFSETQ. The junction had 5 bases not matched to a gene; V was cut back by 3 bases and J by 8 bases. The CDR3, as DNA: TGCGCCAGCAGCTGGACAGGGGTTGACGGCTACACCTTC. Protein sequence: CASSWTGVDGYTF.